Below, 19 T cell receptor beta chains from the same sample are listed, as sequenced in a study of T cell repertoires in cytomegalovirus infection. In TCRdb, the reads were re-called with MiXCR into one record per CDR3 protein. The sample consists of some 310,000 distinct CDR3 sequences, 20% to 25% of them appearing once. For these TCRs, the target antigens are not known. The sequencing used cultured PBMCs, collected from culture after CMV antigen stimulation. The receptors were gathered from a human donor in good health (CMV status not recorded). Some clones in this sample may be carry-over from other donors' samples.

This chain uses TRBV27 with TRBJ2-1; perhaps TRBD2 as D (5 bases). Per the germline V gene, CDR1 is MNHEY and CDR2 is SMNVEV (reference sequence). The CDR3 has 14 amino acids. Between the trimmed V and J ends, which lost 4 bases and 5 bases, there was a span of 12 bases. The CDR3 DNA is TGTGCCAGCAGTTATAACGGGATAGACAATGAGCAGTTCTTC. Translated: CASSYNGIDNEQFF.

The V and J genes are TRBV4-3 and TRBJ2-2; 10 nucleotides match TRBD1. This CDR3 is built from 17 residues. V shed 0 bases and J 7 bases; nucleotides not matched to a gene: 8. The germline V gene encodes CDR1 LGHNA and CDR2 YSLEER. The CDR3 here is CASSQDHDRGQDGELFF. Here the CDR3 DNA reads TGCGCCAGCAGCCAAGATCATGACAGGGGGCAGGACGGGGAGCTGTTTTTT.

This clonotype was detected a few times. The chain couples TRBV6-1 to TRBJ2-3; D unresolved. This CDR3 spans 15 amino acids. Trimming took 6 bases from V and 8 from J, leaving 21 bases between them. Germline CDR1 reads MNHNS; CDR2 reads SASEGT. The CDR3 reads CASSHGVYPYGTQYF. The CDR3 DNA follows: TGTGCCAGCAGCCACGGCGTCTACCCGTACGGTACGCAGTATTTT.

The rearrangement joins TRBV5-1 to TRBJ2-6; D unresolved. With 0 bases removed from V and 0 bases from J, the gap between germline ends came to 7 bases. Germline loops: CDR1 SGHRS, CDR2 YFSETQ. The CDR3 extends over 16 amino acids. CDR3: CASSLGGNSGANVLTF. CDR3 sequence (DNA): TGCGCCAGCAGCTTGGGAGGCAACTCTGGGGCCAACGTCCTGACTTTC.

This sequence joins TRBV4-3 and TRBJ2-5; D is possibly TRBD1 (5 bases). The CDR3 runs 15 residues. The germline V and J ends were trimmed by 1 base and 2 bases, with 11 bases remaining between them. CDR1 LGHNA and CDR2 YSLEER come from the germline V gene. The DNA for the CDR3 is TGCGCCAGCAGCCAAGGAGGACACCGGCAAGAGACCCAGTACTTC. Its protein product is CASSQGGHRQETQYF.

On this clonotype itself: At one of its ends the junction is not consistent with the germline gene, which may arise from a read error. The rearrangement uses TRBV7-6 and TRBJ2-2; TRBD2 aligns across 7 bases. The CDR3 contains 13 residues. CDR1 and CDR2 from the germline V gene are SGHVS and FNYEAQ. As DNA, the CDR3 is TGTGCCAGCAGCCTAGCGGTGCCCGGGGAGCTGTTTTTT. Encoded protein: CASSLAVPGELFF.

The V and J genes are TRBV10-3 and TRBJ1-2, with a tentative D call TRBD1 (6 bases). Deletions cut 4 bases from V and 3 bases from J, with 9 bases between. The germline CDR1 and CDR2 sequences are ENHRY and SYGVKD. This CDR3 has 13 residues. The CDR3 spells CAISGGGDYGYTF. DNA of the CDR3: TGTGCCATCAGTGGAGGGGGGGACTATGGCTACACCTTC.

The chain has TRBV7-8 and TRBJ1-4; D is unclear. This CDR3 spans 13 amino acids. The germline gives CDR1 SGHVS, CDR2 FQNEAQ. Trimming removed 4 bases at V and 8 bases at J, with 11 bases between. The CDR3 reads CASSSRPTEKLFF. DNA for the CDR3: TGTGCCAGCAGCTCGAGGCCAACGGAAAAACTGTTTTTT.

This clonotype turned up a few times. The chain employs TRBV4-1 and TRBJ1-6, with D possibly matching TRBD1 (6 bases). Between the trimmed V and J ends, which lost 1 base and 7 bases, there was a span of 14 bases. The CDR3 is 16 residues long. Germline V lookup: CDR1 MGHRA, CDR2 YSYEKL. The CDR3 is CASSQAPGAANSPLHF. CDR3 sequence (DNA): TGCGCCAGCAGCCAAGCCCCGGGGGCGGCGAATTCACCCCTCCACTTT.

The gene calls are TRBV5-1 and TRBJ1-1, with D perhaps TRBD1 (5 bases). The CDR3 has 13 amino acids. V was trimmed by 1 base and J by 11 bases, leaving 15 bases between them. Germline lookup yields CDR1 SGHRS and CDR2 YFSETQ. CDR3 in DNA: TGCGCCAGCAGCTTGTCCGGGGGACTTGAGGCTTTCTTT. This encodes CASSLSGGLEAFF.

The table lists this clonotype with a few counts. The chain recombines TRBV20-1 with TRBJ2-1, with 9 bases lining up with TRBD2. V lost 3 bases and J lost 4; bases outside the gene matches: 4. This CDR3 is built from 14 residues. Germline V lookup: CDR1 DFQATT, CDR2 SNEGSKA (reference sequence). The CDR3 protein is CSASPTSGYNEQFF. CDR3 in DNA: TGCAGTGCTAGCCCCACTAGCGGGTACAATGAGCAGTTCTTC.

In its sample, this clonotype was seen many times. The chain joins TRBV6-1 to TRBJ2-1, with 9 bases aligning to TRBD2. The CDR3 runs 13 residues. V trimming: 3 bases; J trimming: 12 bases; junction bases outside the gene matches: 6. Germline V gene sequence: CDR1 MNHNS, CDR2 SASEGT. The CDR3 DNA follows: TGTGCCAGCAGTGAGCTAGCGGGATCTGGGCAGTTCTTC. It translates to CASSELAGSGQFF.

This clonotype was recorded a few times. The J gene is TRBJ2-7, the V gene TRBV2, with TRBD2 matching 9 bases. V dropped 8 bases and J dropped 4; count of bases not matched to a gene: 6. Germline loops: CDR1 SNHLY, CDR2 FYNNEI. There are 13 residues in the CDR3. CDR3 residues: CASLMSGGYEQYF. The CDR3 coding sequence is TGTGCCAGCCTGATGAGCGGGGGGTACGAGCAGTACTTC.

This clonotype was found a few times. The chain combines TRBV24-1 with TRBJ2-6; 11 bases are shared with TRBD1. Germline V gene sequence: CDR1 KGHDR, CDR2 SFDVKD. This CDR3 is built from 16 residues. Losses at the gene ends were 9 bases for V and 1 base for J; bases not matched to a gene: 4. CDR3 coding DNA: TGTGCCACCGCGGGACAGGGGGTATCTGGGGCCAACGTCCTGACTTTC. Its protein product is CATAGQGVSGANVLTF.

The gene calls are TRBV7-4 and TRBJ2-5; the match to TRBD1 covers 7 bases. Germline values: CDR1 SGHVT, CDR2 SQSDAQ. The CDR3 extends over 16 amino acids. Trimming at V came to 5 bases and at J to 4 bases, leaving 13 bases not matched to a gene. The DNA for the CDR3 is TGTGCCAGCAGCCGTACTTGGACAGGCCAGGGAGAGACCCAGTACTTC. Translation: CASSRTWTGQGETQYF.

This clonotype was recorded many times. The chain carries TRBV6-2 or TRBV6-3 and TRBJ2-1; 8 bases agree with TRBD2. This CDR3 region has 16 residues. The V gene end was trimmed by 2 bases and the J gene end by 4 bases; junction bases not matched to a gene: 7. CDR1 is MNHEY, CDR2 SVGEGT, per germline. CDR3 nucleotides: TGTGCCAGCAGTTACGGAGCGGGGGTAGGGTACAATGAGCAGTTCTTC. Protein product: CASSYGAGVGYNEQFF.

The chain couples TRBV5-4 to TRBJ2-3; D may be TRBD1 or TRBD2 (5 bases each). V was trimmed by 5 bases and J by 7 bases, leaving 17 bases between them. The CDR3 totals 14 residues. Germline CDR1 and CDR2: SGHNT and YYREEE (reference sequence). The CDR3 sequence: CASSPREWGNTQYF. For the CDR3, the DNA is TGTGCCAGCAGTCCTAGGGAGTGGGGCAATACGCAGTATTTT.

This clonotype came up a few times. The gene calls are TRBV4-1 and TRBJ2-7; D may be TRBD1 or TRBD2 (5 bases each). CDR3 size: 14 residues. Germline V gene data show CDR1 as MGHRA and CDR2 as YSYEKL. Trimming took off 2 bases at V and 1 base at J, with 9 bases between the two ends. The CDR3, as DNA: TGCGCCAGCAGCCAAAGGGACGGATCCTACGAGCAGTACTTC. Translating it yields CASSQRDGSYEQYF.

The genes are TRBV6-2 or TRBV6-3 and TRBJ2-7; TRBD2 is a possible D gene (5 bases). CDR3 length equals 13 residues. V was shortened by 3 bases and J by 0 bases, with 6 bases between the two germline ends. Germline CDR1 reads MNHEY; CDR2 reads SVGEGT. CDR3 DNA: TGTGCCAGCAGTTATGACTACTCCTACGAGCAGTACGTC. Protein: CASSYDYSYEQYV.